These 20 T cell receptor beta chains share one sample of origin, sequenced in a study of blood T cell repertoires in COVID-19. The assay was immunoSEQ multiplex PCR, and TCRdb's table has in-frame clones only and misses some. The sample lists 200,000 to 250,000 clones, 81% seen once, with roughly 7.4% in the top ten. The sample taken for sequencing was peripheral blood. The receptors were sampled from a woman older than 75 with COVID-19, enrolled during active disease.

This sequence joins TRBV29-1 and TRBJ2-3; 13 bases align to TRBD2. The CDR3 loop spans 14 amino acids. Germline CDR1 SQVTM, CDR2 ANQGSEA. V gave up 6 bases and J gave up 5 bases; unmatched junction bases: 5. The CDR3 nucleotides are TGCAGCGTGCGACTAGCGGGAGGTGTAGATACGCAGTATTTT. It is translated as CSVRLAGGVDTQYF.

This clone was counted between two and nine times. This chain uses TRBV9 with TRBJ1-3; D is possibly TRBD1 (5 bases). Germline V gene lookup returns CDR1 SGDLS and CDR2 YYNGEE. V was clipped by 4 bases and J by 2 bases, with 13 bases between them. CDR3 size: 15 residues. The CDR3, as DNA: TGTGCCAGCAGCCCTGGGGCATATGCTGGAAACACCATATATTTT. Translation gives CASSPGAYAGNTIYF. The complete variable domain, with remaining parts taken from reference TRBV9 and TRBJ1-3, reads DSGVTQTPKHLITATGQRVTLRCSPRSGDLSVYWYQQSLDQGLQFLIQYYNGEERAKGNILERFSAQQFPDLHSELNLSSLELGDSALYFCASSPGAYAGNTIYFGEGSWLTVV.

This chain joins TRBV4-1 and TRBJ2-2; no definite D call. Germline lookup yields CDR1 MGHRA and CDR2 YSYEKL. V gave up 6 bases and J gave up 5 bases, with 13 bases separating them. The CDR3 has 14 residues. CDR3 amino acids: CASSPNLITGELFF. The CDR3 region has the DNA TGCGCCAGCAGTCCTAACTTAATTACCGGGGAGCTGTTTTTT.

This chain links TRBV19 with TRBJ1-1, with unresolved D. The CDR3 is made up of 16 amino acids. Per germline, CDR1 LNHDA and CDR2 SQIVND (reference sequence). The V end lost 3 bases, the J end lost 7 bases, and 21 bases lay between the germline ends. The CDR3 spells CASSISFLGSGDEAFF. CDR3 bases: TGTGCCAGTAGTATCTCCTTCCTGGGGTCCGGGGATGAAGCTTTCTTT.

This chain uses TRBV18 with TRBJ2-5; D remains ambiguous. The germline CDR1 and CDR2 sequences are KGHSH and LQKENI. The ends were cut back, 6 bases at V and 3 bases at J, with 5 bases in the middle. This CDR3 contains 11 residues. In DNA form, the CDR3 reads TGTGCCAGCTCTCCTAAAGAGACCCAGTACTTC. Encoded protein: CASSPKETQYF.

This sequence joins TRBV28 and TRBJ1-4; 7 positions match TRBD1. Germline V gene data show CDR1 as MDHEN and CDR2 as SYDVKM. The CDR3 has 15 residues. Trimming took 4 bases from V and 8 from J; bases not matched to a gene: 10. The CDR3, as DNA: TGTGCCAGCAGTTCTCCGGGACAGTCGATCGAAAAACTGTTTTTT. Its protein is CASSSPGQSIEKLFF.

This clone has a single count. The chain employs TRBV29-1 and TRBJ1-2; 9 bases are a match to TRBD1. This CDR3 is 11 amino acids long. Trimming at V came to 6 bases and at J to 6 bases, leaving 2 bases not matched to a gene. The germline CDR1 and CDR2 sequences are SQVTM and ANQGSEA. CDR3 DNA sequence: TGCAGCGTCCGACAGGGGGATGGCTACACCTTC. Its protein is CSVRQGDGYTF.

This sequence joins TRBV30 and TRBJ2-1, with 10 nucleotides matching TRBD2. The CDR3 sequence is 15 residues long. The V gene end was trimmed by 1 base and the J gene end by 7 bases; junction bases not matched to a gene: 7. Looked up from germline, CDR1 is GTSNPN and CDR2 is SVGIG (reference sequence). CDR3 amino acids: CAWSGLAGAGNEQFF. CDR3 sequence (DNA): TGTGCCTGGAGTGGTCTAGCGGGGGCTGGAAATGAGCAGTTCTTC.

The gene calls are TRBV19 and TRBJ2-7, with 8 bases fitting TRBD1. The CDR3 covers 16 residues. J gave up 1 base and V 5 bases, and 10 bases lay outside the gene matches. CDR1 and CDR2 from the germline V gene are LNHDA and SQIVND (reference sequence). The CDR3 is CASSAGGYRASYEQYF. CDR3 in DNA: TGTGCCAGTAGTGCAGGGGGCTACCGGGCGTCCTACGAGCAGTACTTC.

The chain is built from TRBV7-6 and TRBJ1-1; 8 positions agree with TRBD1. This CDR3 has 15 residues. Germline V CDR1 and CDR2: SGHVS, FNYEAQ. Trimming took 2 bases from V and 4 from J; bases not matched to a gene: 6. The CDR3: CASSLRAGQGTEAFF. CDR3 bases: TGTGCCAGCAGCTTACGCGCAGGACAGGGCACTGAAGCTTTCTTT.

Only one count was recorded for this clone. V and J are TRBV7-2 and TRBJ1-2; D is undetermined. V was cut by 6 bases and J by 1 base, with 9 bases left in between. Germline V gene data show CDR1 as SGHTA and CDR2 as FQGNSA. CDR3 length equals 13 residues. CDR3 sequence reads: CASRVTVNYGYTF. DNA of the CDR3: TGTGCCAGCAGGGTTACAGTTAACTATGGCTACACCTTC.

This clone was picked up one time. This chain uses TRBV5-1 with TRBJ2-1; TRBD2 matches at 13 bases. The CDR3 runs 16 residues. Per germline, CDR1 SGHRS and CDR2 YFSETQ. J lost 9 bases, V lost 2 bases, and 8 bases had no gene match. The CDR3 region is CASSLLAGGQKGEQFF. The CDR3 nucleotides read TGCGCCAGCAGCTTACTAGCGGGGGGGCAGAAGGGTGAGCAGTTCTTC.

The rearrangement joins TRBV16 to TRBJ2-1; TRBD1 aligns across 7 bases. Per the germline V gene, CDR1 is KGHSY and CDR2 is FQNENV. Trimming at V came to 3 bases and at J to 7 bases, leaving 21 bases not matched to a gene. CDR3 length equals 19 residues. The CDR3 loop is CASSHIFRFILDRLNEQFF. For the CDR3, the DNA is TGTGCCAGCAGCCACATTTTTAGGTTCATTTTGGACAGGCTTAATGAGCAGTTCTTC.

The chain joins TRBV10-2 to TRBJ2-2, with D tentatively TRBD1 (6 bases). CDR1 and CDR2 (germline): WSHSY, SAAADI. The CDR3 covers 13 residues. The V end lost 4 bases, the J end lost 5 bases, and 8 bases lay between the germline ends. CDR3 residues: CASSVRGTGELFF. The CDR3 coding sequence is TGCGCCAGCAGTGTCAGGGGAACCGGGGAGCTGTTTTTT.

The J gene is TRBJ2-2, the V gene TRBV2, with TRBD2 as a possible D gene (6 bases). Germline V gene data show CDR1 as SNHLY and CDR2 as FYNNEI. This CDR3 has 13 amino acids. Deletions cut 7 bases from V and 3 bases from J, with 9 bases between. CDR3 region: CASTRRDTGELFF. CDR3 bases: TGTGCCAGCACCAGGAGGGACACCGGGGAGCTGTTTTTT.

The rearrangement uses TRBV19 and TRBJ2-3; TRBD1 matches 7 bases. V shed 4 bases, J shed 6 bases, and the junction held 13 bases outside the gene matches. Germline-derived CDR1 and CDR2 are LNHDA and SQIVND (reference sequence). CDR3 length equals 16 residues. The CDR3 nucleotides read TGTGCCAGTAGTACCTTACAGGGGCCGATGGGGGATACGCAGTATTTT. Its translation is CASSTLQGPMGDTQYF.

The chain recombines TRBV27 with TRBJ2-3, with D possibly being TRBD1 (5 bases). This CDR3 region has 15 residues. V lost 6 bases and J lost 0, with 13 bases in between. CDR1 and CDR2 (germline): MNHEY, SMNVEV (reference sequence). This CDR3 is CASSTTTASTDTQYF. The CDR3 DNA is TGTGCCAGCAGCACTACGACAGCAAGCACAGATACGCAGTATTTT.

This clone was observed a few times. CDR3: CASSPGQGTGELFF. CDR3 in DNA: TGCGCCAGCAGCCCGGGACAGGGGACCGGGGAGCTGTTTTTT. V is TRBV4-1 and J is TRBJ2-2; 10 nucleotides match TRBD1. Germline CDR1 is MGHRA and CDR2 is YSYEKL. The CDR3 runs to 14 residues. The ends lost 4 bases at V and 5 bases at J; junction bases unmatched: 1.

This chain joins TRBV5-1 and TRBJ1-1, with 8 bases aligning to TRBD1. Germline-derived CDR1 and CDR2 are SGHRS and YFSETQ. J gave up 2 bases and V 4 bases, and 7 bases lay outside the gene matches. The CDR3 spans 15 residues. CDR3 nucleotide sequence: TGCGCCAGCAGCCCCCAAGGACAGGGAAACACTGAAGCTTTCTTT. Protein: CASSPQGQGNTEAFF.

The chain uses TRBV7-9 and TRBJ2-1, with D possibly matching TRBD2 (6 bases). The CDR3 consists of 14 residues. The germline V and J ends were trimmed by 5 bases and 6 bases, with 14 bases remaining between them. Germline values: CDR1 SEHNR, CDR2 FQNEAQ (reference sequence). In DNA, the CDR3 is TGTGCCAGCAGCCGGAGCAAGGGAGGCAATGAGCAGTTCTTC. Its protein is CASSRSKGGNEQFF.